The 7 T cell receptor beta chains below come from one sample, sequenced in a study of T cell responses to AZD1222 COVID-19 vaccine. The table came from immunoSEQ multiplex PCR; TCRdb's copy has only in-frame clones and leaves some out. There are more than 85,000 clones in the sample; 88% occur only once, and approximately 15% lies in the top ten. The sample in question was peripheral blood, obtained on day 0 of AZD1222 vaccination. These receptors all come from an adult in good health.

The J gene is TRBJ1-5, the V gene TRBV29-1; TRBD1 aligns across 10 bases. V lost 7 bases and J lost 6; bases outside the gene matches: 9. This CDR3 region has 14 residues. CDR1 and CDR2 (germline): SQVTM, ANQGSEA. The CDR3 bases are TGCAGCGCACAGACAGGGGGCCAGGCTCAGCCCCAGCATTTT. The encoded protein is CSAQTGGQAQPQHF. Filled out from reference TRBV29-1 and TRBJ1-5, the complete variable domain reads SAVISQKPSRDICQRGTSLTIQCQVDSQVTMMFWYRQQPGQSLTLIATANQGSEATYESGFVIDKFPISRPNLTFSTLTVSNMSPEDSSIYLCSAQTGGQAQPQHFGDGTRLSIL.

This chain uses TRBV14 with TRBJ2-5; TRBD2 might be the D (5 bases). Germline V gene sequence: CDR1 SGHDN, CDR2 FVKESK. V was trimmed by 5 bases and J by 2 bases, leaving 9 bases between them. The CDR3 has 13 residues. The CDR3 sequence is CASSGTRQETQYF. The CDR3 bases are TGTGCCAGCAGCGGTACTAGACAAGAGACCCAGTACTTC. Based on the CDR3 plus reference TRBV14 and TRBJ2-5, the full variable domain is EAGVTQFPSHSVIEKGQTVTLRCDPISGHDNLYWYRRVMGKEIKFLLHFVKESKQDESGMPNNRFLAERTGGTYSTLKVQPAELEDSGVYFCASSGTRQETQYFGPGTRLLVL.

This chain links TRBV5-1 with TRBJ1-2; D is unresolved. V lost 1 base to trimming and J lost 0 bases, with 4 bases between them. The CDR3 spans 13 residues. Germline CDR1 and CDR2: SGHRS and YFSETQ. The CDR3 DNA sequence: TGCGCCAGCAGCTTGAGGACTAACTATGGCTACACCTTC. This codes for CASSLRTNYGYTF.

The chain carries TRBV12-3 or TRBV12-4 and TRBJ1-1, with TRBD1 identical over 8 bases. The junction had 5 bases not matched to a gene; V was cut back by 5 bases and J by 6 bases. The CDR3 has 13 amino acids. This CDR3 reads CASSPLTGAEAFF. The CDR3 nucleotides are TGTGCCAGCAGTCCCCTGACAGGGGCTGAAGCTTTCTTT.

V is TRBV5-1 and J is TRBJ2-7, with D possibly matching TRBD1 (6 bases). Germline V gene lookup returns CDR1 SGHRS and CDR2 YFSETQ. The CDR3 spans 14 residues. Trimming shortened V by 2 bases and J by 7 bases, and 16 bases separated the two germline ends. The CDR3 DNA sequence: TGCGCCAGCAGCTTAGGCAGGGGATCCGGAGAGCAGTACTTC. The encoded protein is CASSLGRGSGEQYF. Based on the CDR3 plus reference TRBV5-1 and TRBJ2-7, the full variable domain is KAGVTQTPRYLIKTRGQQVTLSCSPISGHRSVSWYQQTPGQGLQFLFEYFSETQRNKGNFPGRFSGRQFSNSRSEMNVSTLELGDSALYLCASSLGRGSGEQYFGPGTRLTVT.

The chain recombines TRBV7-2 with TRBJ2-1; TRBD2 matches at 9 bases. V lost 2 bases, J lost 16 bases, and 12 bases stayed unmatched. Looked up from germline, CDR1 is SGHTA and CDR2 is FQGNSA. This CDR3 is 14 amino acids long. The CDR3 is CASSLSRLAGHLFF. In DNA, the CDR3 is TGTGCCAGCAGCTTAAGTCGGCTAGCGGGACACCTTTTCTTC.

This chain joins TRBV27 and TRBJ2-6; TRBD1 matches 8 bases. This CDR3 is built from 17 residues. The V gene end was trimmed by 6 bases and the J gene end by 1 base; junction bases not matched to a gene: 8. Germline values: CDR1 MNHEY, CDR2 SMNVEV (reference sequence). DNA of the CDR3: TGTGCCAGCAGACCAGTTGGACAGGGTTCTGGGGCCAACGTCCTGACTTTC. Encoded protein: CASRPVGQGSGANVLTF.